A single sample is the source of the 32 T cell receptor beta chains below, sequenced in a study of shared clonotypes between healthy human individuals. Assay used: immunoSEQ multiplex PCR; TCRdb lists only in-frame clones, some missing. Of 2,100,000 or so clones listed, approximately 96% are singletons. Sequenced: naive CD4+ T cells sorted from blood. Subset of the sample: CD45RA+ positively selected. The source is a man younger than 35 in good health.

The chain carries TRBV5-1 and TRBJ2-2; TRBD1 aligns across 9 bases. CDR1 and CDR2 (germline): SGHRS, YFSETQ. The CDR3 covers 17 residues. V dropped 0 bases and J dropped 6; count of bases not matched to a gene: 9. In nucleotides, the CDR3 is TGCGCCAGCAGCTTGGCCCCGACAGGGGGAGCTGCCGGGGAGCTGTTTTTT. This translates into CASSLAPTGGAAGELFF.

The CDR3 DNA sequence: TGCGCCAGCAGCCTACAGGGATCATCAAAAGGCTACACCTTC. Translating it yields CASSLQGSSKGYTF. The genes are TRBV4-3 and TRBJ1-2; D might be TRBD1 (6 bases). V shed 4 bases and J shed 8 bases, with 17 bases lying between them. The CDR3 sequence is 14 residues long. CDR1 is LGHNA and CDR2 is YSLEER in the germline V gene.

The chain combines TRBV12-5 with TRBJ2-5; 8 nucleotides align to TRBD1. The junction had 14 bases not matched to a gene; V was cut back by 3 bases and J by 5 bases. The V gene's germline CDR1 is LGHNT and CDR2 FRNRAP. CDR3 length: 17 residues. The CDR3 here is CASGLFRRTGRGETQYF. Written as DNA, the CDR3 is TGTGCTAGTGGTTTATTTCGACGGACAGGGAGAGGGGAGACCCAGTACTTC.

This clone appeared once. V usage is TRBV28 and J usage is TRBJ2-7, with 9 positions matching TRBD2. The J segment lost 5 bases and the V segment lost 6 bases, leaving 17 bases of the junction unmatched. Looked up from germline, CDR1 is MDHEN and CDR2 is SYDVKM. The CDR3 runs to 17 residues. The CDR3 bases are TGTGCCAGCAGCCCGACCCTTGGGCGGGAGGGCCAGGACGAGCAGTACTTC. This sequence encodes CASSPTLGREGQDEQYF.

The chain carries TRBV18 and TRBJ1-2, with D perhaps matching TRBD1 (5 bases). Germline assignment: CDR1 KGHSH and CDR2 LQKENI. CDR3 length: 15 residues. Trimming removed 3 bases at V and 4 bases at J, with 15 bases between. CDR3 sequence reads: CASSPGAQDSYGYTF. The CDR3 DNA reads TGTGCCAGCTCACCCGGGGCTCAAGACAGCTATGGCTACACCTTC.

This rearrangement joins TRBV29-1 to TRBJ2-3; 11 bases map to TRBD2. The CDR3 has 13 amino acids. Trimming at V came to 4 bases and at J to 7 bases, leaving 4 bases not matched to a gene. Germline V gene lookup returns CDR1 SQVTM and CDR2 ANQGSEA. The CDR3 spells CSVGSSGRYTQYF. Here the CDR3 DNA reads TGCAGCGTTGGATCTAGCGGGAGGTATACGCAGTATTTT.

The chain recombines TRBV10-1 with TRBJ2-4; D is ambiguous. In germline, CDR1 is WNHNN, CDR2 SYGVQD (reference sequence). This CDR3 region has 9 residues. CDR3 region: CGKRDIQYF. The CDR3, as DNA: TGCGGGAAACGGGACATTCAGTACTTC.

The rearrangement links TRBV5-1 to TRBJ2-7, with D perhaps matching TRBD1 (5 bases). The CDR3 runs to 15 residues. The V end lost 3 bases, the J end lost 0 bases, and 13 bases lay between the germline ends. Germline V gene lookup returns CDR1 SGHRS and CDR2 YFSETQ. This CDR3 reads CASSSTGGFSYEQYF. The CDR3 coding sequence is TGCGCCAGCAGCTCTACAGGCGGTTTCTCCTACGAGCAGTACTTC.

V usage is TRBV7-8 and J usage is TRBJ2-5, with 7 bases aligning to TRBD2. After removal of 3 bases from V and 2 bases from J, the junction contained 3 bases not matched to a gene. This CDR3 contains 14 residues. CDR1 is SGHVS and CDR2 is FQNEAQ in the germline V gene. The CDR3 nucleotides are TGTGCCAGCAGCTTCAGTAGCGGGCAAGAGACCCAGTACTTC. Encoded protein: CASSFSSGQETQYF.

The genes are TRBV6-6 and TRBJ2-1, with 11 bases identical to TRBD2. V lost 7 bases, J lost 10 bases, and 6 bases stayed unmatched. The CDR3 has 13 amino acids. Germline V gene lookup returns CDR1 MNHNY and CDR2 SVGAGI (reference sequence). This chain's CDR3 is CASMKVAGGEQFF. CDR3 DNA sequence: TGTGCCAGCATGAAAGTAGCGGGAGGGGAGCAGTTCTTC.

J is TRBJ2-7 and V is TRBV7-8; 8 bases are a match to TRBD2. This CDR3 is 15 amino acids long. Losses at the gene ends were 6 bases for V and 6 bases for J; bases not matched to a gene: 13. Germline V gene data show CDR1 as SGHVS and CDR2 as FQNEAQ. The chain's CDR3 is CASRSAGALPVEQYF. CDR3 bases: TGTGCCAGCAGATCAGCGGGAGCCCTCCCCGTCGAGCAGTACTTC.

The chain couples TRBV6-6 to TRBJ2-2; the match to TRBD2 covers 7 bases. The ends lost 7 bases at V and 1 base at J; junction bases unmatched: 6. The germline gives CDR1 MNHNY, CDR2 SVGAGI (reference sequence). CDR3 length equals 15 residues. The CDR3 spells CASTGGSLNTGELFF. DNA of the CDR3: TGTGCCAGCACCGGGGGGTCCTTGAACACCGGGGAGCTGTTTTTT.

This clone appeared once. The chain uses TRBV28 and TRBJ1-1; TRBD1 is a possible D gene (6 bases). Germline V CDR1 and CDR2: MDHEN, SYDVKM. The ends were cut back, 6 bases at V and 0 bases at J, with 14 bases in the middle. The CDR3 totals 15 residues. In nucleotides, the CDR3 is TGTGCCAGCAGAGTGGCGACAGGCTTGAACACTGAAGCTTTCTTT. This translates into CASRVATGLNTEAFF.

This clone has just one count. The chain carries TRBV11-2 and TRBJ1-6, with 9 bases that match TRBD1. The CDR3 loop spans 14 amino acids. Germline V lookup: CDR1 SGHAT, CDR2 FQNNGV. The ends lost 4 bases at V and 7 bases at J; junction bases unmatched: 2. In DNA, the CDR3 is TGTGCCAGCAGCTGGGACAGGGAAAATTCACCCCTCCACTTT. It yields the protein CASSWDRENSPLHF.

The chain employs TRBV12-5 and TRBJ2-1; D may be TRBD1 (6 bases). The ends were cut back, 0 bases at V and 8 bases at J, with 11 bases in the middle. This CDR3 comprises 14 residues. Germline CDR1 LGHNT, CDR2 FRNRAP. The CDR3 nucleotides read TGTGCTAGTGGTTTGGTCCCCCCAGGGGATGAGCAGTTCTTC. Protein: CASGLVPPGDEQFF.

The chain links TRBV5-4 to TRBJ2-1; 9 bases align to TRBD2. CDR1 is SGHNT, CDR2 YYREEE, per germline (reference sequence). The CDR3 loop spans 16 amino acids. The J segment lost 6 bases and the V segment lost 0 bases, leaving 7 bases of the junction unmatched. As DNA, the CDR3 is TGTGCCAGCAGCTTGGTTTCAGCGGGAGGTAGCAATGAGCAGTTCTTC. Residues: CASSLVSAGGSNEQFF.

The genes are TRBV5-1 and TRBJ2-7; 11 bases fit TRBD1. Trimming cost V 0 bases and J 7 bases; bases outside gene matches: 6. Per germline, CDR1 SGHRS and CDR2 YFSETQ. The length of the CDR3 is 15 residues. CDR3 bases: TGCGCCAGCAGCTTGGTTGGGACAGGGGGACGGGAGCAGTACTTC. This sequence encodes CASSLVGTGGREQYF.

This sequence joins TRBV6-5 and TRBJ2-7; 7 positions match TRBD1. The V and J ends lost 6 bases and 5 bases, in that order; junction bases with no gene match: 10. CDR1 and CDR2 from the germline V gene are MNHEY and SVGAGI. The CDR3 length is 14 residues. In DNA, the CDR3 is TGTGCCAGCAGCTCCGGGACAGTCAGCGACGAGCAGTACTTC. This gives the protein CASSSGTVSDEQYF.

This chain joins TRBV6-1 and TRBJ1-5; D may be TRBD1 (5 bases). Germline V gene data show CDR1 as MNHNS and CDR2 as SASEGT. CDR3 length: 13 residues. The germline V and J ends were trimmed by 11 bases and 6 bases, with 17 bases remaining between them. This CDR3 reads CAATRGIGQPQHF. As DNA, the CDR3 is TGTGCCGCAACGAGGGGCATCGGTCAGCCCCAGCATTTT.

The table lists this clone with a count of one. The chain joins TRBV10-2 to TRBJ2-3; TRBD2 matches at 9 bases. In germline, CDR1 is WSHSY, CDR2 SAAADI. The CDR3 spans 16 residues. Trimming took 5 bases from V and 0 from J; bases not matched to a gene: 6. In DNA form, the CDR3 reads TGCGCCAGCAGTCAGACTAGCGGCCCTAGCACAGATACGCAGTATTTT. Protein sequence: CASSQTSGPSTDTQYF.

The rearrangement uses TRBV6-6 and TRBJ2-7; D not certain. The CDR3 length is 12 residues. The germline CDR1 and CDR2 sequences are MNHNY and SVGAGI (reference sequence). The germline V and J ends were trimmed by 9 bases and 2 bases, with 11 bases remaining between them. CDR3 DNA: TGTGCCAGTGGGGTGCCGGCCTACGAGCAGTACTTC. It codes for CASGVPAYEQYF.

Comments on this clone: Within the sample, other DNA sequences also encode this same CDR3. J is TRBJ2-3 and V is TRBV5-1; 8 nucleotides match TRBD1. With V trimmed by 4 bases and J by 2 bases, 3 bases remained unmatched. The germline V gene has CDR1 SGHRS and CDR2 YFSETQ. This CDR3 region has 14 residues. The DNA of the CDR3 is TGCGCCAGCAGCCTGGGACAGGCCACAGATACGCAGTATTTT. It codes for CASSLGQATDTQYF. Full variable domain (missing parts from reference TRBV5-1 and TRBJ2-3): KAGVTQTPRYLIKTRGQQVTLSCSPISGHRSVSWYQQTPGQGLQFLFEYFSETQRNKGNFPGRFSGRQFSNSRSEMNVSTLELGDSALYLCASSLGQATDTQYFGPGTRLTVL.

V and J are TRBV5-6 and TRBJ2-7; TRBD2 matches 11 bases. Trimming cost V 2 bases and J 2 bases; bases outside gene matches: 6. CDR1 is SGHDT and CDR2 is YYEEEE in the germline V gene. The CDR3 is made up of 16 amino acids. CDR3 protein: CASSFGSSGRAYEQYF. In nucleotides, the CDR3 is TGTGCCAGCAGCTTCGGCAGTAGCGGGAGGGCCTACGAGCAGTACTTC.

This clone was seen a single time. This chain uses TRBV9 with TRBJ2-5; no definite D call. The CDR3 spans 15 residues. Germline CDR1 SGDLS, CDR2 YYNGEE. The V end was cut by 4 bases, the J end by 5 bases, with 18 bases between. The CDR3 DNA follows: TGTGCCAGCAGCCCTCTCGACCAAATTATCGAGACCCAGTACTTC. Protein product: CASSPLDQIIETQYF.

The genes are TRBV6-5 and TRBJ2-1; a possible D gene is TRBD2 (7 bases). The length of the CDR3 is 15 residues. Germline V gene data show CDR1 as MNHEY and CDR2 as SVGAGI. The ends were cut back, 0 bases at V and 6 bases at J, with 12 bases in the middle. The CDR3 reads CASSYSGRGANEQFF. Written as DNA, the CDR3 is TGTGCCAGCAGTTACTCTGGGAGGGGGGCCAATGAGCAGTTCTTC.

The chain joins TRBV5-1 to TRBJ1-2; a weak D match, TRBD1 (5 bases). Germline V gene lookup returns CDR1 SGHRS and CDR2 YFSETQ. Trimming cost V 0 bases and J 4 bases, with 7 bases left between them. The CDR3 runs to 13 residues. CDR3 residues: CASSLDQGYGYTF. CDR3 nucleotides: TGCGCCAGCAGCTTGGATCAGGGCTATGGCTACACCTTC.

This chain connects TRBV29-1 to TRBJ2-3; no firm D call. Trimming took 7 bases from V and 8 from J, leaving 13 bases between them. Germline V gene lookup returns CDR1 SQVTM and CDR2 ANQGSEA. This CDR3 is 11 amino acids long. The CDR3 DNA is TGCAGCGGGGGTGGCTCGGGTACGCAGTATTTT. Translating it yields CSGGGSGTQYF.

The chain combines TRBV9 with TRBJ2-7, with D perhaps being TRBD1 or TRBD2 (5 bases each). This CDR3 contains 15 residues. Per the germline V gene, CDR1 is SGDLS and CDR2 is YYNGEE. The V end lost 4 bases, the J end lost 6 bases, and 20 bases lay between the germline ends. Here the CDR3 DNA reads TGTGCCAGCAGCCCCCGGGACGGCCGGGGATCCGAGCAGTACTTC. Its translation is CASSPRDGRGSEQYF. The whole variable domain, remainder taken from reference TRBV9 and TRBJ2-7, is DSGVTQTPKHLITATGQRVTLRCSPRSGDLSVYWYQQSLDQGLQFLIQYYNGEERAKGNILERFSAQQFPDLHSELNLSSLELGDSALYFCASSPRDGRGSEQYFGPGTRLTVT.

CDR3 sequence reads: CASSFRGEQYF. The CDR3 nucleotides are TGTGCCAGCAGTTTCCGAGGCGAGCAGTACTTC. This chain joins TRBV6-5 and TRBJ2-7; the D is unclear. Per the germline V gene, CDR1 is MNHEY and CDR2 is SVGAGI. V shed 4 bases and J shed 6 bases, with 7 bases lying between them. The CDR3 covers 11 residues.

The V gene is TRBV18, the J gene TRBJ2-2, with 10 nucleotides matching TRBD1. This CDR3 is 14 amino acids long. After removal of 5 bases from V and 6 bases from J, the junction contained 3 bases not matched to a gene. Germline CDR1 reads KGHSH; CDR2 reads LQKENI. The CDR3 loop reads CASSDGTGAGELFF. CDR3 nucleotides: TGTGCCAGCTCAGACGGGACAGGGGCCGGGGAGCTGTTTTTT.

This rearrangement joins TRBV5-1 to TRBJ2-1; D possibly matches TRBD1 or TRBD2 (5 bases each). This CDR3 region has 15 residues. Trimming stripped 4 bases from V and 9 bases from J, with 20 bases between. Germline V gene lookup returns CDR1 SGHRS and CDR2 YFSETQ. The chain's CDR3 is CASSIRDPNSGEQFF. The CDR3 DNA reads TGCGCCAGCAGCATCCGGGACCCGAACAGTGGTGAGCAGTTCTTC.

The chain carries TRBV6-5 and TRBJ1-2, with D hard to call. V dropped 2 bases and J dropped 2 bases, with 9 bases sitting between them. CDR3 length: 14 residues. The germline V gene has CDR1 MNHEY and CDR2 SVGAGI. CDR3 DNA sequence: TGTGCCAGCAGTTACGGGTTACTAAACTATGGCTACACCTTC. The encoded protein is CASSYGLLNYGYTF.